The clone carrying this T cell receptor beta chain was found a few times. TCRdb fed the RT-PCR reads into MiXCR, producing one record per CDR3 protein. The repertoire includes about 87,000 distinct CDR3 sequences, around 5% of them detected once, and around 3% sits in the top ten. The data were obtained in a study of patients and donors after allogeneic stem cell transplantation. Germline V lookup: CDR1 KGHSH, CDR2 LQKENI. This CDR3 contains 15 residues. Trimming took off 3 bases at V and 9 bases at J, with 18 bases between the two ends. The chain is built from TRBV18 and TRBJ2-1; tentative D call: TRBD2 (6 bases). Material for sequencing was blood, either unsorted or a sorted T cell fraction (not recorded which). The receptor's source is a human donor who was either an allogeneic HSCT recipient or a stem cell or donor lymphocyte infusion donor (not recorded which). It is not recorded whose cells these are; they may come from a transplant donor. The CDR3: CASSPISGSRSEQFF. The CDR3, as DNA: TGTGCCAGCTCACCGATTTCCGGGAGCAGGAGTGAGCAGTTCTTC.